A single sample is the source of the 27 T cell receptor beta chains below, sequenced in a study of T cells in women clearing cervical HPV infection. Data came from immunoSEQ multiplex PCR; TCRdb stores just in-frame clones and leaves some out. Recorded for this sample: about 18,000 clones. What was sequenced was blood buffy coat. The receptors derive from a woman aged 18 to 69 with a cervical HPV16 infection that either progressed to CIN3+ or cleared (not recorded which).

Of note for this clone: The read terminates 3 residues before the CDR3 end, so the remaining end is supplied by the germline J gene. The gene calls are TRBV29-1 and TRBJ2-7, with 11 bases aligning to TRBD2. The germline V gene encodes CDR1 SQVTM and CDR2 ANQGSEA. The V segment lost 2 bases and the J segment 3 bases; nucleotides outside the gene matches: 6. The CDR3 sequence is 15 residues long. CDR3 amino acids: CSVEYTSGSFYEQYF. Partial CDR3 DNA: TGCAGCGTTGAATACACTAGCGGGAGTTTCTACGAG.

Concerning this clone: The CDR3 goes on 3 residues after the read ends, and that part is filled in from the germline J gene. The J gene is TRBJ2-1, the V gene TRBV10-3; 8 nucleotides match TRBD1. This CDR3 is built from 14 residues. Trimming removed 6 bases from V and 8 bases from J; junction bases left unmatched: 9. Germline-derived CDR1 and CDR2 are ENHRY and SYGVKD. This chain's CDR3 is CAISDRGSGDEQFF. The CDR3 bases that were read are TGTGCCATCAGCGACAGGGGTTCAGGCGATGAG.

For this clone: The read stops 3 residues short of the end of the CDR3; the missing end is completed from the germline J gene. The chain uses TRBV7-8 and TRBJ1-4; maybe TRBD1 (5 bases). V lost 1 base, J lost 7 bases, and 7 bases lay in between. Germline values: CDR1 SGHVS, CDR2 FQNEAQ. The CDR3 contains 13 residues. CDR3 DNA, as far as it was read: TGTGCCAGCAGCTTAGGGACAAGTGAAAAA. Translation gives CASSLGTSEK. The whole CDR3 is CASSLGTSEKLFF.

Remarks on this clone: From the germline J gene comes the end of the CDR3, since the read stops 3 residues before it. V usage is TRBV20-1 and J usage is TRBJ2-5, with 7 bases aligning to TRBD2. Trimming at V came to 3 bases and at J to 3 bases, leaving 13 bases not matched to a gene. The CDR3 runs 16 residues. The germline V gene encodes CDR1 DFQATT and CDR2 SNEGSKA (reference sequence). CDR3 sequence: CSASRGSVAGEETQYF. Incomplete CDR3 DNA: TGCAGTGCTAGTCGCGGGAGCGTAGCTGGGGAAGAGACC.

Concerning this clone itself: The CDR3 end falls 3 residues outside the read, so it is completed with the germline J gene. The J gene is TRBJ2-1, the V gene TRBV5-4; 9 bases are shared with TRBD2. Germline assignment: CDR1 SGHNT and CDR2 YYREEE (reference sequence). V shed 3 bases, J shed 7 bases, and the junction held 8 bases outside the gene matches. CDR3 length: 15 amino acids. The CDR3 sequence: CASSSGLARGNEQFF. CDR3 DNA, as far as it was read: TGTGCCAGCAGCTCCGGACTAGCGAGAGGAAATGAG.

With respect to this clone: Sequencing ends 3 residues short of the CDR3 end; the germline J gene provides the rest. This chain uses TRBV19 with TRBJ2-6; TRBD1 is a possible D gene (6 bases). This CDR3 has 21 amino acids. Germline V gene lookup returns CDR1 LNHDA and CDR2 SQIVND (reference sequence). The germline V and J ends were trimmed by 3 bases and 3 bases, with 27 bases remaining between them. Incomplete CDR3 DNA: TGTGCCAGTAGTATTCTGTTTGGGCAGGGGAGATTTGGGATTGGGGCCAACGTC. This translates into CASSILFGQGRFGIGANV. The whole CDR3 region reads CASSILFGQGRFGIGANVLTF.

About this clone: Sequencing ends 3 residues short of the CDR3 end; the germline J gene provides the rest. The J gene is TRBJ1-1, the V gene TRBV5-5; 8 nucleotides agree with TRBD1. CDR1 is SGHKS, CDR2 YYEKEE, per germline (reference sequence). V trimming: 4 bases; J trimming: 0 bases; junction bases outside the gene matches: 5. The CDR3 loop spans 15 amino acids. Here the CDR3 reads CASSAQGQVNTEAFF. The sequenced part of the CDR3 DNA is TGTGCCAGCAGCGCCCAGGGACAGGTGAACACTGAA.

In the case of this clone: The read is 3 residues too short to cover the CDR3 end, so that end is filled in from the germline J gene. The chain uses TRBV7-2 and TRBJ2-7; the match to TRBD2 covers 9 bases. The V segment lost 1 base and the J segment 3 bases; nucleotides outside the gene matches: 4. The CDR3 totals 15 residues. The germline V gene has CDR1 SGHTA and CDR2 FQGNSA. CDR3 DNA, as far as it was read: TGTGCCAGCAGCTTAGGGCTAGCGGGAAACTACGAG. Residues: CASSLGLAGNYE. The whole CDR3 region reads CASSLGLAGNYEQYF.

Comment on this clone: The read ends 3 residues shy of where the CDR3 ends; the end is completed using the germline J gene. The chain carries TRBV7-7 and TRBJ2-5, with 9 nucleotides matching TRBD2. The CDR3 has 14 amino acids. Germline V lookup: CDR1 SSHAT, CDR2 FNYEAQ (reference sequence). Unmatched junction bases numbered 5, after V lost 5 bases and J lost 4 bases. The covered CDR3 bases are TGTGCCAGCAGCCCCGGGACTAGCAGAGAGACC. This translates into CASSPGTSRET. The entire CDR3 sequence reads CASSPGTSRETQYF.

Comments on this clone: The read ends 3 residues shy of where the CDR3 ends; the end is completed using the germline J gene. The gene calls are TRBV9 and TRBJ2-5; D perhaps matches TRBD1 (6 bases). Germline CDR1 and CDR2: SGDLS and YYNGEE. With 0 bases removed from V and 5 bases from J, the gap between germline ends came to 11 bases. This CDR3 comprises 14 residues. This CDR3 is CASSVEIQGETQYF. CDR3 DNA, as far as it was read: TGTGCCAGCAGCGTAGAAATCCAGGGGGAGACC.

As for this clone: The read comes to an end 3 residues before the CDR3 does, leaving the germline J gene to fill in the end. V usage is TRBV18 and J usage is TRBJ1-4; 9 nucleotides agree with TRBD1. The germline V gene has CDR1 KGHSH and CDR2 LQKENI. This CDR3 is built from 14 residues. Trimming at V came to 3 bases and at J to 7 bases, leaving 3 bases not matched to a gene. The covered CDR3 bases are TGTGCCAGCTCACCGGGGACAGGGCGTGAAAAA. Translating gives CASSPGTGREK. The CDR3 in its entirety is CASSPGTGREKLFF.

On this clone itself: Read coverage stops 3 residues before the CDR3 terminus; the germline J gene supplies the remainder. The chain joins TRBV14 to TRBJ2-1, with TRBD1 matching over 7 bases. The CDR3 is 17 residues long. In germline, CDR1 is SGHDN, CDR2 FVKESK. J lost 1 base, V lost 4 bases, and 10 bases had no gene match. The sequenced CDR3 bases are TGTGCCAGCAGCCCATCTGTGGACAGGTCTTCCTACAATGAG. Its protein is CASSPSVDRSSYNE. The whole CDR3 protein is CASSPSVDRSSYNEQFF.

As to this clone: The CDR3 goes on 3 residues after the read ends, and that part is filled in from the germline J gene. The chain combines TRBV28 with TRBJ2-1, with TRBD2 matching over 7 bases. The CDR3 has 17 amino acids. Germline-derived CDR1 and CDR2 are MDHEN and SYDVKM. V lost 4 bases to trimming and J lost 0 bases; unmatched junction nucleotides: 9. The CDR3 DNA, read in part, is TGTGCCAGCAGTTCGGAGATGAGCGGGGCCTCCTACAATGAG. Translated, it gives CASSSEMSGASYNE. The whole CDR3 protein is CASSSEMSGASYNEQFF.

In regard to this clone: The read terminates 3 residues ahead of where the CDR3 ends, so the germline J gene completes it. The rearrangement joins TRBV19 to TRBJ2-7, with D perhaps TRBD1 (5 bases). Germline V lookup: CDR1 LNHDA, CDR2 SQIVND (reference sequence). CDR3 length: 14 residues. Trimming took 5 bases from V and 0 from J, leaving 11 bases between them. CDR3 DNA (partial): TGTGCCAGTAGTCGACAGAGTACCTCCTACGAG. Amino acid sequence: CASSRQSTSYE. The whole CDR3 sequence is CASSRQSTSYEQYF.

Details on this clone: The CDR3 is cut off 3 residues early in the read; its end comes from the germline J gene. The V call is TRBV30, the J call TRBJ2-2; D ambiguous. Germline V lookup: CDR1 GTSNPN, CDR2 SVGIG (reference sequence). The CDR3 is 14 residues long. Trimming took 0 bases from V and 0 from J, leaving 5 bases between them. The part of the CDR3 DNA that was read is TGTGCCTGGAGTGTGCAGACGAACACCGGGGAG. It is translated as CAWSVQTNTGE. The full-length CDR3 reads as CAWSVQTNTGELFF.

Details on this clone: The read ends 3 residues early relative to the CDR3; the germline J gene fills the gap. This chain uses TRBV5-4 with TRBJ2-1; TRBD1 might be the D (6 bases). The germline CDR1 and CDR2 sequences are SGHNT and YYREEE (reference sequence). V was clipped by 1 base and J by 6 bases, with 8 bases between them. There are 13 residues in the CDR3. The CDR3 bases that were read are TGTGCCAGCAGCTTGACAGGGACCAATGAG. This gives the protein CASSLTGTNE. The whole CDR3 is CASSLTGTNEQFF.

A remark on this clone: The CDR3 goes on 3 residues after the read ends, and that part is filled in from the germline J gene. This rearrangement joins TRBV12-3 or TRBV12-4 to TRBJ2-3; 8 nucleotides align to TRBD2. With V trimmed by 6 bases and J by 8 bases, 10 bases remained unmatched. The CDR3 extends over 14 amino acids. The part of the CDR3 DNA that was read is TGTGCCAGCAGCGGGACTAGAGTTTCTCGTACG. Protein sequence: CASSGTRVSRT. The full CDR3 sequence reads CASSGTRVSRTQYF.

In regard to this clone: The sequenced fragment ends 3 residues before the CDR3 boundary, so the rest is inferred from the germline J gene. The V gene is TRBV7-9, the J gene TRBJ2-3; possibly TRBD2 for D (5 bases). CDR3 length: 14 residues. Germline V gene data show CDR1 as SEHNR and CDR2 as FQNEAQ (reference sequence). The V and J ends lost 3 bases and 2 bases respectively, with 9 bases between them. The part of the CDR3 DNA that was read is TGTGCCAGCAGCTTCGCGGGCGACACAGATACG. It yields the protein CASSFAGDTDT. The whole CDR3 sequence is CASSFAGDTDTQYF.

To note about this clone: The DNA ends 3 residues before the CDR3 does, and the rest of the CDR3 is filled in from the germline J gene. The chain links TRBV19 to TRBJ1-1, with D possibly being TRBD1 (5 bases). Germline values: CDR1 LNHDA, CDR2 SQIVND (reference sequence). The CDR3 runs 12 residues. Trimming removed 6 bases at V and 2 bases at J, with 7 bases between. This CDR3 is CASRQDNTEAFF. CDR3 bases read: TGTGCCAGTAGACAGGACAACACTGAA.

Remarks on this clone: The read terminates 3 residues ahead of where the CDR3 ends, so the germline J gene completes it. The V gene is TRBV28, the J gene TRBJ2-7; TRBD1 matches 9 bases. Unmatched junction bases numbered 6, after V lost 8 bases and J lost 1 base. This CDR3 has 14 residues. The germline V gene encodes CDR1 MDHEN and CDR2 SYDVKM. The CDR3 reads CASWTGATSYEQYF. The sequenced CDR3 bases are TGTGCCAGCTGGACAGGGGCGACTTCCTACGAG.

To note about this clone: The read is 3 residues too short to cover the CDR3 end, so that end is filled in from the germline J gene. The V and J genes are TRBV13 and TRBJ2-3; the match to TRBD2 covers 9 bases. After removal of 6 bases from V and 2 bases from J, the junction contained 9 bases not matched to a gene. Germline CDR1 and CDR2: PRHDT and FYEKMQ (reference sequence). The CDR3 loop spans 16 amino acids. The DNA read from the CDR3 is TGTGCCAGCAGAAAACAGAGCGGGGGGAACACAGATACG. Amino acids: CASRKQSGGNTDT. The full-length CDR3 reads as CASRKQSGGNTDTQYF.

Comments on this clone: The read finishes 3 residues shy of the CDR3 end, and the germline J gene is used to complete it. The V and J genes are TRBV20-1 and TRBJ2-5; TRBD2 matches 8 bases. Germline V gene sequence: CDR1 DFQATT, CDR2 SNEGSKA (reference sequence). This CDR3 has 16 amino acids. V gave up 2 bases and J gave up 4 bases; unmatched junction bases: 12. CDR3 bases read: TGCAGTGCTAGATACGGGCGCGGGGGGCGCGGAGAGACC. This encodes CSARYGRGGRGET. The whole CDR3 sequence reads CSARYGRGGRGETQYF.

Points on this clone: The CDR3 is cut off 3 residues early in the read; its end comes from the germline J gene. The genes are TRBV2 and TRBJ2-1; 12 bases are shared with TRBD2. The CDR3 has 14 residues. Germline lookup yields CDR1 SNHLY and CDR2 FYNNEI. Germline trimming cut 6 bases from V and 4 bases from J; bases unmatched to any gene: 1. CDR3: CASRGTSGYNEQFF. CDR3 DNA (partial): TGTGCCAGCAGAGGGACTAGCGGGTACAATGAG.

Turning to this clone: The read terminates 3 residues ahead of where the CDR3 ends, so the germline J gene completes it. The chain joins TRBV20-1 to TRBJ1-4, with 9 bases lining up with TRBD1. The germline CDR1 and CDR2 sequences are DFQATT and SNEGSKA (reference sequence). Trimming cost V 3 bases and J 6 bases; bases outside gene matches: 8. This CDR3 comprises 15 residues. This chain's CDR3 is CSARPGTGIDEKLFF. CDR3 bases read: TGCAGTGCTAGGCCCGGGACAGGGATTGATGAAAAA.

CDR3: CASRVGTSGSRAQETQYF. The CDR3 bases that were read are TGTGCCAGCAGGGTAGGGACTAGCGGGAGTCGGGCGCAAGAGACC. This chain uses TRBV2 with TRBJ2-5; TRBD2 aligns across 14 bases. Read coverage stops 3 residues before the CDR3 terminus; the germline J gene supplies the remainder. The germline V gene encodes CDR1 SNHLY and CDR2 FYNNEI. The trim removed 6 bases at V and 2 bases at J, leaving 11 bases unmatched. This CDR3 has 18 amino acids.

On this clone itself: The read ends 3 residues before the CDR3 terminus; that terminus is restored from the germline J gene. This sequence joins TRBV5-1 and TRBJ1-6; perhaps TRBD1 as D (5 bases). V dropped 1 base and J dropped 7 bases, with 9 bases sitting between them. Germline V gene data show CDR1 as SGHRS and CDR2 as YFSETQ. The CDR3 is made up of 14 amino acids. CDR3 region: CASSLKGENSPLHF. CDR3 bases read: TGCGCCAGCAGCTTGAAAGGGGAGAATTCACCC.

Turning to this clone: The CDR3 end falls 3 residues outside the read, so it is completed with the germline J gene. V gene TRBV14 combines with J gene TRBJ1-1, with a tentative D call TRBD1 (5 bases). V gave up 0 bases and J gave up 7 bases, with 15 bases separating them. The CDR3 is 15 amino acids. Germline V lookup: CDR1 SGHDN, CDR2 FVKESK. The sequenced part of the CDR3 DNA is TGTGCCAGCAGCCAAGATTTGAGGGGCAGGGATGAA. It is translated as CASSQDLRGRDE. The CDR3 in its entirety is CASSQDLRGRDEAFF.